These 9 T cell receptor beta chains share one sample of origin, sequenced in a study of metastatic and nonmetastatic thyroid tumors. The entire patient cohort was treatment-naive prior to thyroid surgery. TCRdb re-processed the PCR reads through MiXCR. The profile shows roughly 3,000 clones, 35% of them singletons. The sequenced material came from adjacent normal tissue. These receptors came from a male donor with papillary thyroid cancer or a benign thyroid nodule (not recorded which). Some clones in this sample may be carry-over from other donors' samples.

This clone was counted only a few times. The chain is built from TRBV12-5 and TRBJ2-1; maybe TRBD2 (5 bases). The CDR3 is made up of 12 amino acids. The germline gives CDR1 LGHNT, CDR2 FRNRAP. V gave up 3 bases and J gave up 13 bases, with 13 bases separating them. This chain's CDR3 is CASGLGGSKQFF. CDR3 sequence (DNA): TGTGCTAGTGGTTTAGGCGGGTCGAAACAGTTCTTC.

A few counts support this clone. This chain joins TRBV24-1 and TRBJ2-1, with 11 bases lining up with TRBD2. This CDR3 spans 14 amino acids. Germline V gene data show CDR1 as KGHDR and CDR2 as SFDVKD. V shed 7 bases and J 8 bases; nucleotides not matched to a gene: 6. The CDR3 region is CATRLAGDSDEQFF. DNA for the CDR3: TGTGCCACCAGACTAGCGGGAGACAGTGATGAGCAGTTCTTC.

CDR3 DNA sequence: TGTGCCAGCAGCTTAGGCCTACAGGACTACGAGCAGTACTTC. Its protein is CASSLGLQDYEQYF. The chain has TRBV7-6 and TRBJ2-7, with D possibly matching TRBD1 (5 bases). Trimming stripped 1 base from V and 3 bases from J, with 10 bases between. The CDR3 extends over 14 amino acids. Germline V gene lookup returns CDR1 SGHVS and CDR2 FNYEAQ.

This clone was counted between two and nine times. The CDR3 loop is CASSLRGCDTGELFF. The DNA for the CDR3 is TGTGCCAGCAGTTTACGGGGTTGTGACACCGGGGAGCTGTTTTTT. The chain links TRBV12-3 or TRBV12-4 to TRBJ2-2; TRBD2 might be the D (5 bases). The length of the CDR3 is 15 residues. Trimming removed 2 bases at V and 3 bases at J, with 10 bases between.

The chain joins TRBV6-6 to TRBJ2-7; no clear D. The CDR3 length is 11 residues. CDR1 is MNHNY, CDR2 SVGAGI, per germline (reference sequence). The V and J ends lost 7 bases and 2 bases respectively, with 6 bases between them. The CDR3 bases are TGTGCCAGCACGGCAGCCTACGAGCAGTACTTC. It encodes CASTAAYEQYF.

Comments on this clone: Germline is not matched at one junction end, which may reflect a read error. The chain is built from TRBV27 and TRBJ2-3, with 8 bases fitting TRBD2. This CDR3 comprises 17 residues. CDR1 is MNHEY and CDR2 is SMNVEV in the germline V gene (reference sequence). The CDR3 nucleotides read TGTGCCAGCAGTTTATTGGTAGCGGGATCCGGCACAGATACGGAGTCTTTT. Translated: CASSLLVAGSGTDTESF.

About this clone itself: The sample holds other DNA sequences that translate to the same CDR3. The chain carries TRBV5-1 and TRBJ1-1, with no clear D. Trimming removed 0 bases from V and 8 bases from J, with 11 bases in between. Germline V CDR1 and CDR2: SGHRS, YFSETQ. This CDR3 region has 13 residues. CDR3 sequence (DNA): TGCGCCAGCAGCTTGGGAATGGGCAGGGAAGCTTTCTTT. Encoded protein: CASSLGMGREAFF. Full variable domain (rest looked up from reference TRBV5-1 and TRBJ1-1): KAGVTQTPRYLIKTRGQQVTLSCSPISGHRSVSWYQQTPGQGLQFLFEYFSETQRNKGNFPGRFSGRQFSNSRSEMNVSTLELGDSALYLCASSLGMGREAFFGQGTRLTVV.

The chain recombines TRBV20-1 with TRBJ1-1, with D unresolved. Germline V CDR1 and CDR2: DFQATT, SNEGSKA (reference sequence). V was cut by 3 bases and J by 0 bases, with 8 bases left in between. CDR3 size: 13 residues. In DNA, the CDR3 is TGCAGTGCTAGGGGCCTTCTGAACACTGAAGCTTTCTTT. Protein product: CSARGLLNTEAFF.

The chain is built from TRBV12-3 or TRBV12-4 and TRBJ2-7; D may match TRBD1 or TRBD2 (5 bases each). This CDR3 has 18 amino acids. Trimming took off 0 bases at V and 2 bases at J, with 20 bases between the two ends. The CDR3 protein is CASSLAPRTVIRAYEQYF. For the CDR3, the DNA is TGTGCCAGCAGTTTAGCGCCCAGGACTGTCATCAGGGCCTACGAGCAGTACTTC.